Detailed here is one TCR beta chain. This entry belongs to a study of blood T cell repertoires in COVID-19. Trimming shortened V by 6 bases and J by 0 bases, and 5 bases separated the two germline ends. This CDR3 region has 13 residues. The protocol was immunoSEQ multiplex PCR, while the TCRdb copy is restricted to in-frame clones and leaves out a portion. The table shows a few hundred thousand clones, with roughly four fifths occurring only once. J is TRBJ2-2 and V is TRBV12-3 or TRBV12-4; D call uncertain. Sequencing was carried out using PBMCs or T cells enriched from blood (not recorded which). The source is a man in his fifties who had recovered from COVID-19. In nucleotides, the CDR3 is TGTGCCAGCAGAGAGGCGAACACCGGGGAGCTGTTTTTT. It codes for CASREANTGELFF.